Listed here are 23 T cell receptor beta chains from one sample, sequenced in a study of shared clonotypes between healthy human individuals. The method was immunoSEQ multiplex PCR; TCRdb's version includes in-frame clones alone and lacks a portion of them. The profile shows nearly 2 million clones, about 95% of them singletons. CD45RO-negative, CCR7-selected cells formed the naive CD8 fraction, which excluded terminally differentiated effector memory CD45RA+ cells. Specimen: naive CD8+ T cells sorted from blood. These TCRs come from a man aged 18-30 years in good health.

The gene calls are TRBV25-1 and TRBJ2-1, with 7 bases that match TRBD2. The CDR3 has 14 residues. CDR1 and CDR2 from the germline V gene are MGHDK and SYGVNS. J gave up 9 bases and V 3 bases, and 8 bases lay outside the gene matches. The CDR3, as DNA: TGTGCCAGCAGTGACGGGGGGAGTCTAGGTGAGCAGTTCTTC. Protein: CASSDGGSLGEQFF. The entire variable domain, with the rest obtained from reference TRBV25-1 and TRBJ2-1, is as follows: EADIYQTPRYLVIGTGKKITLECSQTMGHDKMYWYQQDPGMELHLIHYSYGVNSTEKGDLSSESTVSRIRTEHFPLTLESARPSHTSQYLCASSDGGSLGEQFFGPGTRLTVL.

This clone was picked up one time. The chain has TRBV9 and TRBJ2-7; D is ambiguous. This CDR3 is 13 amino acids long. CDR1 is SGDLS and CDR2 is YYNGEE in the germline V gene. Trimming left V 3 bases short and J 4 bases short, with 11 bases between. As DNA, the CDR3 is TGTGCCAGCAGCGAGCGCAGTGCTTACGAGCAGTACTTC. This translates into CASSERSAYEQYF.

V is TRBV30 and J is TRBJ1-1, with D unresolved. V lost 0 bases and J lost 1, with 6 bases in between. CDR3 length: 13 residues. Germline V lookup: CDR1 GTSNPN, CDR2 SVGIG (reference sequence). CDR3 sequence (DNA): TGTGCCTGGAGTGTAGTTTGGAACACTGAAGCTTTCTTT. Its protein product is CAWSVVWNTEAFF.

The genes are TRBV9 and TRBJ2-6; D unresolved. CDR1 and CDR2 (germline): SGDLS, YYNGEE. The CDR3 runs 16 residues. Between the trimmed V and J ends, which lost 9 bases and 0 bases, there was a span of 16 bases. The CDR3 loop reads CATSLRRVSGANVLTF. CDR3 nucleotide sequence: TGTGCCACCTCACTAAGACGGGTCTCTGGGGCCAACGTCCTGACTTTC.

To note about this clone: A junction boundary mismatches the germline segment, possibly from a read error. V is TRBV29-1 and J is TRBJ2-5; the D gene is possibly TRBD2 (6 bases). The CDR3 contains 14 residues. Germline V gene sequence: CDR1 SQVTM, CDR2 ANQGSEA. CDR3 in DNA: TGCAGCGCTGAACTAGCCAAATTACAAGAGACCCAGTACTTC. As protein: CSAELAKLQETQYF.

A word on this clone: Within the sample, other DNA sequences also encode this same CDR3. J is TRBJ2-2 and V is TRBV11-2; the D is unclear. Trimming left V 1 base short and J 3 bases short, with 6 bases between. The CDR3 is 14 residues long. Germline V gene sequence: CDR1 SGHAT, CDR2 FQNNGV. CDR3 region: CASSLVVDTGELFF. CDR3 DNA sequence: TGTGCCAGCAGCTTAGTAGTTGACACCGGGGAGCTGTTTTTT.

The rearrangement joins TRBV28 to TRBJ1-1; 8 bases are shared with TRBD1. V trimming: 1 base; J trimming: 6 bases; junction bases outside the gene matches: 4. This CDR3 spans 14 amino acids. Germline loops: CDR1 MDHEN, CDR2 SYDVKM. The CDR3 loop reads CASSLFQGAAEAFF. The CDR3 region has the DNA TGTGCCAGCAGTTTATTTCAGGGGGCTGCTGAAGCTTTCTTT.

As DNA, the CDR3 is TGCGCCAGCAGCGGCCGGACCGAGACTAATGAAAAACTGTTTTTT. Translating it yields CASSGRTETNEKLFF. The chain links TRBV4-1 to TRBJ1-4, with D hard to call. V was cut by 5 bases and J by 2 bases, with 12 bases left in between. Looked up from germline, CDR1 is MGHRA and CDR2 is YSYEKL. The CDR3 extends over 15 amino acids.

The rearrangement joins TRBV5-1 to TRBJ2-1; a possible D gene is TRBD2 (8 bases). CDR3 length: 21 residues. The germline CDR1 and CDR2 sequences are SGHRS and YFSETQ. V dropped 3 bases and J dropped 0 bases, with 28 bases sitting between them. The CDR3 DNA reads TGCGCCAGCAGCTATCCAGGGGGAGCGGGAGATTGGGGAAGCTCCTACAATGAGCAGTTCTTC. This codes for CASSYPGGAGDWGSSYNEQFF.

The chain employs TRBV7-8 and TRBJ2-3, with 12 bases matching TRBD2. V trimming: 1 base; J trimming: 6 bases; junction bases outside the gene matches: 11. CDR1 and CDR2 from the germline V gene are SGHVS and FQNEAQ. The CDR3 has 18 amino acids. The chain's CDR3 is CASSLELAGGHPADTQYF. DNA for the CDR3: TGTGCCAGCAGCTTAGAGCTAGCGGGGGGGCATCCCGCCGATACGCAGTATTTT.

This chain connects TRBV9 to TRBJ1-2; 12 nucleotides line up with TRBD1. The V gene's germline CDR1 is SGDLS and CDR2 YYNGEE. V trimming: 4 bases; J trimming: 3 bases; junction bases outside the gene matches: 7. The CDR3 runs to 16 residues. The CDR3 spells CASSPSGTGGYYGYTF. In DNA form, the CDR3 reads TGTGCCAGCAGCCCATCCGGGACAGGGGGCTACTATGGCTACACCTTC.

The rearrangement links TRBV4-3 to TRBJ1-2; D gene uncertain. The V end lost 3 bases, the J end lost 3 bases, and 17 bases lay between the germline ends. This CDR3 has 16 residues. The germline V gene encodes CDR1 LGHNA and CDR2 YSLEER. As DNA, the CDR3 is TGCGCCAGCAGCCAGGGCCTCACCCCGAACTACTATGGCTACACCTTC. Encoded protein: CASSQGLTPNYYGYTF.

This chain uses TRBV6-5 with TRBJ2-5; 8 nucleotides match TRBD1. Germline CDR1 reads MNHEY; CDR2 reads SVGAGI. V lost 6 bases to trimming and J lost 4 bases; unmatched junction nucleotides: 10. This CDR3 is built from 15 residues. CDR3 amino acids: CASSMIAGTGETQYF. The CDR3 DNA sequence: TGTGCCAGCAGCATGATAGCCGGGACAGGAGAGACCCAGTACTTC.

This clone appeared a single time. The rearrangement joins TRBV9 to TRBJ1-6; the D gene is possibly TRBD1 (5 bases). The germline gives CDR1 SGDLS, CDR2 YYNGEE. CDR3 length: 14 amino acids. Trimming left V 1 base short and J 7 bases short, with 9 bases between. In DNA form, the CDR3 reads TGTGCCAGCAGCGTATCTTCAGGGAATTCACCCCTCCACTTT. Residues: CASSVSSGNSPLHF.

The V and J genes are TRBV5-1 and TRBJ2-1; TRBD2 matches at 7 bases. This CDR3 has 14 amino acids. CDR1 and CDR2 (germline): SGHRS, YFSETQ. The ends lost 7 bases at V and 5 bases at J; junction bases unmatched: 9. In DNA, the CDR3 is TGCGCCAGCGGTCGGTCTAGCGGACACAATGAGCAGTTCTTC. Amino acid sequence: CASGRSSGHNEQFF.

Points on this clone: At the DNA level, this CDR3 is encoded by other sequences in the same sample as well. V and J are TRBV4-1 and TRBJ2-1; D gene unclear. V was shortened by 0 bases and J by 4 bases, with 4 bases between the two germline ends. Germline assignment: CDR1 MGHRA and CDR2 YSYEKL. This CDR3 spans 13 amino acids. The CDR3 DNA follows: TGCGCCAGCAGCCAAGAAAGTTACAATGAGCAGTTCTTC. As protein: CASSQESYNEQFF.

CDR3 amino acids: CASSTGGAEQYF. The CDR3 bases are TGTGCCAGCAGTACGGGGGGGGCCGAGCAGTACTTC. The gene calls are TRBV5-4 and TRBJ2-7; 8 bases align to TRBD2. Trimming removed 5 bases from V and 6 bases from J; junction bases left unmatched: 4. This CDR3 region has 12 residues. CDR1 is SGHNT and CDR2 is YYREEE in the germline V gene (reference sequence).

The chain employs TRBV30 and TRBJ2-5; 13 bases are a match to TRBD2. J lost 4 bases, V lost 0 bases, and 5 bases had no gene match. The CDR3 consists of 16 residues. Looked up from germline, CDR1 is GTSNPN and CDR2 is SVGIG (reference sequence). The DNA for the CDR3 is TGTGCCTGGAGTGTAGGACTAGCGGGAGTAGGAGAGACCCAGTACTTC. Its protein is CAWSVGLAGVGETQYF.

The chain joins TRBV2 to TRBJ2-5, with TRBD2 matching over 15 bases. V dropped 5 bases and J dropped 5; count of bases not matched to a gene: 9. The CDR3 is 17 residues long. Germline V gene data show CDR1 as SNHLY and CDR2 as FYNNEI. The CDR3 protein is CASSNGLAGGPVETQYF. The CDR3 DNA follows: TGTGCCAGCAGTAACGGACTAGCGGGAGGGCCCGTGGAGACCCAGTACTTC.

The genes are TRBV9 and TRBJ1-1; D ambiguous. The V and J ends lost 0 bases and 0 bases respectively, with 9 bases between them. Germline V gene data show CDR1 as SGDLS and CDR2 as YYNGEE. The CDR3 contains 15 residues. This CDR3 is CASSVGASMNTEAFF. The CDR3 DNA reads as TGTGCCAGCAGCGTAGGTGCCAGCATGAACACTGAAGCTTTCTTT.

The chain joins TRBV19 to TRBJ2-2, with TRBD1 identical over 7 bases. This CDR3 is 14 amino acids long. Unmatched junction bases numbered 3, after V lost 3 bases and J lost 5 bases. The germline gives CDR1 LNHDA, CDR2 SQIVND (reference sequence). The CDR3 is CASSITGETGELFF. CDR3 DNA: TGTGCCAGTAGTATTACAGGGGAGACCGGGGAGCTGTTTTTT.

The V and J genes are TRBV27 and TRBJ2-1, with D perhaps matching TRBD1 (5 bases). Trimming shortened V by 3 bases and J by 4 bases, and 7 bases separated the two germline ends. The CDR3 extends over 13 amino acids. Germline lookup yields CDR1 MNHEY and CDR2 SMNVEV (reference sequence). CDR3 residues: CASSFRDYNEQFF. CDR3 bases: TGTGCCAGCAGTTTCAGGGATTACAATGAGCAGTTCTTC.

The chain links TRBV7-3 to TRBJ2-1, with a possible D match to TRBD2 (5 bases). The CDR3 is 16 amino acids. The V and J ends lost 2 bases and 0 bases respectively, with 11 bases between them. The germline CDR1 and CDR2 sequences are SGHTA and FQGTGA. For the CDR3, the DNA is TGTGCCAGCAGCTTATACCCTGGGAGCTCCTACAATGAGCAGTTCTTC. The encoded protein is CASSLYPGSSYNEQFF. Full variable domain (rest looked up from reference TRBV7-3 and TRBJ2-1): GAGVSQTPSNKVTEKGKYVELRCDPISGHTALYWYRQSLGQGPEFLIYFQGTGAADDSGLPNDRFFAVRPEGSVSTLKIQRTERGDSAVYLCASSLYPGSSYNEQFFGPGTRLTVL.